One and the same sample provided the 11 T cell receptor beta chains below, sequenced in a study of T cells in tuberculosis. The method was immunoSEQ multiplex PCR; TCRdb's version includes in-frame clones alone and lacks a portion of them. Among about 30,000 clones listed, roughly 96% were seen once. The sequencing input was PBMCs. The receptor set was obtained from a donor aged 10-29 years with latent tuberculosis or without tuberculosis infection.

A few counts support this clone. The CDR3: CASSPHRGMNYGYTF. CDR3 nucleotide sequence: TGTGCCAGCAGCCCTCACAGGGGAATGAACTATGGCTACACCTTC. The chain recombines TRBV7-2 with TRBJ1-2; TRBD1 matches at 7 bases. The germline V gene has CDR1 SGHTA and CDR2 FQGNSA. This CDR3 has 15 residues. Trimming cost V 5 bases and J 2 bases; bases outside gene matches: 8.

J is TRBJ2-7 and V is TRBV10-3; 9 nucleotides match TRBD1. CDR3 length: 14 amino acids. Looked up from germline, CDR1 is ENHRY and CDR2 is SYGVKD. Germline trimming cut 6 bases from V and 7 bases from J; bases unmatched to any gene: 10. The CDR3 protein is CAISGTGSLEEQYF. CDR3 in DNA: TGTGCCATCAGCGGGACAGGGTCCCTAGAGGAGCAGTACTTC.

This rearrangement joins TRBV12-5 to TRBJ1-1; no definite D call. Trimming removed 1 base at V and 1 base at J, with 4 bases between. The CDR3 sequence is 13 residues long. Germline CDR1 LGHNT, CDR2 FRNRAP. DNA for the CDR3: TGTGCTAGTGGTTTGGGACAGAACACTGAAGCTTTCTTT. Translated: CASGLGQNTEAFF.

CDR3 nucleotides: TGTGCCAGCAGCTCTAACCCTTGGCGGGAGGGGTACGAGCAGTACTTC. Protein: CASSSNPWREGYEQYF. V is TRBV7-2 and J is TRBJ2-7; 9 nucleotides agree with TRBD2. After removal of 4 bases from V and 4 bases from J, the junction contained 11 bases not matched to a gene. The germline V gene encodes CDR1 SGHTA and CDR2 FQGNSA. The CDR3 length is 16 residues.

The genes are TRBV7-8 and TRBJ1-4; the match to TRBD1 covers 9 bases. The CDR3 is 17 residues long. V dropped 0 bases and J dropped 5; count of bases not matched to a gene: 7. Germline V gene data show CDR1 as SGHVS and CDR2 as FQNEAQ. The CDR3 spells CASSLARTGVRNEKLFF. The CDR3 DNA reads TGTGCCAGCAGCTTAGCTAGGACAGGGGTTAGGAATGAAAAACTGTTTTTT.

This rearrangement joins TRBV29-1 to TRBJ2-5; D not certain. The CDR3 sequence is 10 residues long. The V gene's germline CDR1 is SQVTM and CDR2 ANQGSEA. Trimming took 5 bases from V and 5 from J, leaving 6 bases between them. DNA of the CDR3: TGCAGCGTTTTGAGGGAGACCCAGTACTTC. Its translation: CSVLRETQYF.

This clone has a single count. This chain links TRBV18 with TRBJ1-3, with 9 bases identical to TRBD1. V was clipped by 3 bases and J by 3 bases; unmatched bases: 3. Germline V lookup: CDR1 KGHSH, CDR2 LQKENI. The CDR3 sequence is 15 residues long. The CDR3 DNA sequence: TGTGCCAGCTCACCCGGACAGGGGCTTGGAAACACCATATATTTT. Protein sequence: CASSPGQGLGNTIYF.

This chain connects TRBV5-6 to TRBJ1-6; the match to TRBD1 covers 8 bases. V lost 1 base, J lost 10 bases, and 7 bases stayed unmatched. Germline values: CDR1 SGHDT, CDR2 YYEEEE. This CDR3 is 15 amino acids long. CDR3 region: CASSLYYQGASPLHF. CDR3 sequence (DNA): TGTGCCAGCAGCTTGTATTACCAGGGGGCATCACCCCTCCACTTT.

The J gene is TRBJ2-5, the V gene TRBV5-6; no reliable D call. The V gene's germline CDR1 is SGHDT and CDR2 YYEEEE. The CDR3 contains 11 residues. The V end lost 2 bases, the J end lost 5 bases, and 4 bases lay between the germline ends. CDR3 in amino acids: CASSFLETQYF. CDR3 sequence (DNA): TGTGCCAGCAGCTTCCTCGAGACCCAGTACTTC. The full variable domain, completed using reference TRBV5-6 and TRBJ2-5, is DAGVTQSPTHLIKTRGQQVTLRCSPKSGHDTVSWYQQALGQGPQFIFQYYEEEERQRGNFPDRFSGHQFPNYSSELNVNALLLGDSALYLCASSFLETQYFGPGTRLLVL.

This chain connects TRBV9 to TRBJ2-5; 7 bases are shared with TRBD2. Germline CDR1 is SGDLS and CDR2 is YYNGEE. J gave up 5 bases and V 3 bases, and 13 bases lay outside the gene matches. CDR3 length: 16 amino acids. CDR3 DNA: TGTGCCAGCAGCGACAACCGGGACTACCCCTCCGAGACCCAGTACTTC. This encodes CASSDNRDYPSETQYF. Together with reference TRBV9 and TRBJ2-5, the CDR3 gives the full variable domain: DSGVTQTPKHLITATGQRVTLRCSPRSGDLSVYWYQQSLDQGLQFLIQYYNGEERAKGNILERFSAQQFPDLHSELNLSSLELGDSALYFCASSDNRDYPSETQYFGPGTRLLVL.

V is TRBV7-9 and J is TRBJ2-7; D is possibly TRBD1 (6 bases). V was pared by 2 bases and J by 1 base, with 18 bases between. Germline V CDR1 and CDR2: SEHNR, FQNEAQ (reference sequence). There are 17 residues in the CDR3. The CDR3 DNA is TGTGCCAGCAGCTTACGATTTACAGGACAGCCATCCTACGAGCAGTACTTC. Amino acids: CASSLRFTGQPSYEQYF.